This T cell receptor (beta chain) comes out of a study of molecular identifiers for immune sequencing clone quantification. For the study at large: Replicate experiments divided RNA from 20,000 or 100,000 naive CD8 cells into five parts and sequenced four. Study findings and constraints: Clones above 20 RNA copies contained over 99% of effector molecules and under 1% of naive molecules.

Bulk TCR libraries were made with methods that had been previously described and with listed TCR primers. TCRdb re-derived calls from the PCR reads in MiXCR, one entry per CDR3 protein. The sample records about half a million distinct CDR3 sequences, roughly 24% being singletons. Regarding this clonotype: Its specificity is unknown.

The V segment lost 3 bases and the J segment 1 base; nucleotides outside the gene matches: 4. Germline V gene lookup returns CDR1 GTSNPN and CDR2 SVGIG (reference sequence). The CDR3 has 14 amino acids. Preparation of naive CD8 libraries involved roughly 19,000 to 1,100,000 sorted cells and 10%, 30% or 50% RNA. This chain connects TRBV30 to TRBJ1-1, with 8 bases identical to TRBD1. The receptor was derived from a human donor in good health. Some libraries in this study had Jurkat cell RNA spiked in. Sequenced sample: naive CD8+ T cells from blood, with Jurkat cell RNA spiked in. Subset described: FACS-sorted CD8+CD4-CCR7+CD45RA+ naive T cells. The CDR3 reads CAWSTGTGNTEAFF. The CDR3 nucleotides read TGTGCCTGGAGCACCGGGACAGGGAACACTGAAGCTTTCTTT.